Listed here are 16 T cell receptor beta chains from one sample, sequenced in a study of blood T cells in healthy people across ages. A second about 7 to 12 cycle PCR used barcoded and J-beta primers. MiXCR, applied by TCRdb to the 5' RACE reads, yields one record per CDR3 protein. Of under 1,100,000 distinct CDR3 sequences in the sample, less than 25% were seen once. The same sample was also studied in work on T cells of mothers and their children.

Sequencing was performed on blood. These receptors were taken from a girl aged 2 to 9 in good health.

The chain links TRBV28 to TRBJ2-5, with D perhaps TRBD1 (5 bases). The DNA matches TRBJ2-7 better at its end, which makes the J call doubtful. Germline V gene lookup returns CDR1 MDHEN and CDR2 SYDVKM. CDR3 length equals 14 residues. CDR3 nucleotide sequence: TGTGCCAGCAGAATAACACAGGATCACAACGAGCAGTACTTC. Protein product: CASRITQDHNEQYF.

V and J are TRBV2 and TRBJ2-5; TRBD2 might be the D (6 bases). The better agreement between TRBJ2-7 and the DNA end casts doubt on the J call. Germline CDR1 reads SNHLY; CDR2 reads FYNNEI. The CDR3 runs 16 residues. CDR3 loop: CASSDWVAASSYEQYF. The CDR3 DNA is TGTGCCAGCAGTGATTGGGTAGCGGCGAGCTCCTACGAGCAGTACTTC.

V gene TRBV6-1 combines with J gene TRBJ1-5; D not certain. Between the trimmed V and J ends, which lost 2 bases and 4 bases, there was a span of 12 bases. CDR3 length equals 15 residues. Per the germline V gene, CDR1 is MNHNS and CDR2 is SASEGT. Written as DNA, the CDR3 is TGTGCCAGCAGTGAACAGCAATGGGGAAATCAGCCCCAGCATTTT. Protein product: CASSEQQWGNQPQHF.

This clonotype was detected ten times or more. V is TRBV20-1 and J is TRBJ2-3; 7 positions agree with TRBD2. The V segment lost 2 bases and the J segment 4 bases; nucleotides outside the gene matches: 12. CDR1 DFQATT and CDR2 SNEGSKA come from the germline V gene (reference sequence). The length of the CDR3 is 16 residues. CDR3 nucleotide sequence: TGCAGTGCTAGAAATACCCCGGGACTATTGCCAGATACGCAGTATTTT. Its translation: CSARNTPGLLPDTQYF.

The rearrangement joins TRBV7-2 to TRBJ2-5; D may be TRBD2 (6 bases). The CDR3 totals 16 residues. Germline CDR1 SGHTA, CDR2 FQGNSA. V was shortened by 1 base and J by 5 bases, with 17 bases between the two germline ends. CDR3 sequence reads: CASSLVGSGGRETQYF. CDR3 DNA: TGTGCCAGCAGCTTAGTCGGTAGCGGAGGACGGGAGACCCAGTACTTC.

The chain carries TRBV20-1 and TRBJ2-1, with 7 bases aligning to TRBD2. The CDR3 has 13 amino acids. Unmatched junction bases numbered 4, after V lost 8 bases and J lost 0 bases. From germline, CDR1 is DFQATT and CDR2 SNEGSKA (reference sequence). The CDR3 loop is CSRSGRSYNEQFF. In DNA, the CDR3 is TGCAGTCGTAGCGGGCGCTCCTACAATGAGCAGTTCTTC.

A few counts support this clonotype. V and J are TRBV5-6 and TRBJ2-7; TRBD1 aligns across 7 bases. The germline gives CDR1 SGHDT, CDR2 YYEEEE. V dropped 2 bases and J dropped 5; count of bases not matched to a gene: 22. CDR3 length: 19 residues. CDR3 DNA sequence: TGTGCCAGCAGCTTCGTAGGGGGCGCGGTCAGAGGCATCACCGACGAGCAGTACTTC. This sequence encodes CASSFVGGAVRGITDEQYF.

This clonotype has more than one count but fewer than ten. The chain combines TRBV28 with TRBJ2-5; 12 bases match TRBD2. The CDR3 length is 18 residues. The trim removed 3 bases at V and 5 bases at J, leaving 13 bases unmatched. From germline, CDR1 is MDHEN and CDR2 SYDVKM. CDR3 residues: CASSLQLAGGPRRETQYF. In nucleotides, the CDR3 is TGTGCCAGCAGTTTGCAGCTAGCGGGAGGGCCAAGGCGGGAGACCCAGTACTTC.

V is TRBV7-9 and J is TRBJ2-3; no reliable D call. The V and J ends lost 5 bases and 6 bases respectively, with 18 bases between them. Germline V CDR1 and CDR2: SEHNR, FQNEAQ (reference sequence). The CDR3 totals 15 residues. The DNA for the CDR3 is TGTGCCAGCAGCCCCCATAATGGAGCCTCGGATACGCAGTATTTT. Translated: CASSPHNGASDTQYF. The whole variable domain, filled in from reference TRBV7-9 and TRBJ2-3, reads DTGVSQNPRHKITKRGQNVTFRCDPISEHNRLYWYRQTLGQGPEFLTYFQNEAQLEKSRLLSDRFSAERPKGSFSTLEIQRTEQGDSAMYLCASSPHNGASDTQYFGPGTRLTVL.

This chain links TRBV12-3 or TRBV12-4 with TRBJ2-2; 9 bases are a match to TRBD2. The CDR3 extends over 17 amino acids. V shed 6 bases and J 3 bases; nucleotides not matched to a gene: 11. The CDR3 DNA follows: TGTGCCAGCAGCCCGCTGGCGGGAGGGCCGGACACCGGGGAGCTGTTTTTT. Translated: CASSPLAGGPDTGELFF.

This clonotype was detected only a few times. This chain joins TRBV5-5 and TRBJ1-1, with D possibly being TRBD1 (5 bases). Germline V gives CDR1 SGHKS, CDR2 YYEKEE (reference sequence). The CDR3 spans 14 residues. V was cut by 0 bases and J by 4 bases, with 10 bases left in between. The CDR3 sequence is CASSLVGGTTEAFF. The CDR3 DNA sequence: TGTGCCAGCAGCTTGGTTGGGGGGACCACTGAAGCTTTCTTT. Drawing the rest from reference TRBV5-5 and TRBJ1-1, the complete variable domain is DAGVTQSPTHLIKTRGQQVTLRCSPISGHKSVSWYQQVLGQGPQFIFQYYEKEERGRGNFPDRFSARQFPNYSSELNVNALLLGDSALYLCASSLVGGTTEAFFGQGTRLTVV.

The V and J genes are TRBV20-1 and TRBJ2-5; the match to TRBD2 covers 9 bases. Germline V lookup: CDR1 DFQATT, CDR2 SNEGSKA (reference sequence). Germline trimming cut 0 bases from V and 4 bases from J; bases unmatched to any gene: 6. The CDR3 runs 15 residues. CDR3 nucleotides: TGCAGTGCTAGAGATCCGCGGGAGGGCCGAGAGACCCAGTACTTC. Its translation: CSARDPREGRETQYF.

This chain uses TRBV20-1 with TRBJ2-7; D call uncertain. Germline V CDR1 and CDR2: DFQATT, SNEGSKA (reference sequence). This CDR3 spans 12 amino acids. V lost 3 bases to trimming and J lost 0 bases, with 6 bases between them. The CDR3 loop is CSARRNSYEQYF. CDR3 DNA: TGCAGTGCTAGGCGGAACTCCTACGAGCAGTACTTC.

This rearrangement joins TRBV20-1 to TRBJ1-2, with 12 bases fitting TRBD1. CDR1 is DFQATT and CDR2 is SNEGSKA in the germline V gene (reference sequence). The CDR3 contains 14 residues. CDR3 DNA sequence: TGCAGAGCCGGGACAGGGGGCTCCTCCTATGGCTACACCTTC. It is translated as CRAGTGGSSYGYTF.

The V and J genes are TRBV29-1 and TRBJ2-7; D unclear. The DNA end favors TRBJ2-5, so the J call may be wrong. From germline, CDR1 is SQVTM and CDR2 ANQGSEA. The CDR3 length is 14 residues. The CDR3 here is CSVEGLFLQETQYF. The CDR3 bases are TGCAGCGTTGAGGGCTTATTCCTCCAAGAGACCCAGTACTTC.

There are a few counts of this clonotype. The V call is TRBV20-1, the J call TRBJ1-3, with no clear D. From germline, CDR1 is DFQATT and CDR2 SNEGSKA (reference sequence). Trimming took off 5 bases at V and 0 bases at J, with 11 bases between the two ends. The CDR3 contains 14 residues. DNA of the CDR3: TGCAGTGCTGATGATTACCGCTCTGGAAACACCATATATTTT. It yields the protein CSADDYRSGNTIYF.